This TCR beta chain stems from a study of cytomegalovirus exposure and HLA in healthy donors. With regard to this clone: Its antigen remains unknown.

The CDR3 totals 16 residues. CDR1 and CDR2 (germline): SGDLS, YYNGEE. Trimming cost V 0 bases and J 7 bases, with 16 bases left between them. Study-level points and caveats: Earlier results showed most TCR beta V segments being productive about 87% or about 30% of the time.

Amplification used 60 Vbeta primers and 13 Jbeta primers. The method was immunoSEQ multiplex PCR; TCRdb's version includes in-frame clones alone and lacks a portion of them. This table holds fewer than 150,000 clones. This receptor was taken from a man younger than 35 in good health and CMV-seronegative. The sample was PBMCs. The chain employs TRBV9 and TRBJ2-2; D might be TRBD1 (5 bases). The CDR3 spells CASSVAPATRDGELFF. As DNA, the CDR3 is TGTGCCAGCAGCGTAGCTCCCGCTACCAGGGACGGGGAGCTGTTTTTT.